These T cell receptor beta chains were read from a single sample in a study of blood T cell repertoires in COVID-19. Only in-frame clones appear in the TCRdb table, and some are missing; sequencing was by immunoSEQ multiplex PCR. This repertoire shows approximately 210,000 clones, about 88% found once; its top ten account for less than 7.5%. The specimen sequenced was peripheral blood. These receptors all stem from a middle-aged woman who had recovered from COVID-19. The conserved cysteine and the conserved F or W are not part of the CDR3 here. Expanded clones get a size class; other rows say once, few or many, or leave the size out.

>TRBV30|.|TRBJ2-7
AWSGLAGYEQY
>TRBV10-3|few|TRBJ2-2
AIRDRGVGTGELF
>TRBV3-1/TRBV3-2|.|TRBJ2-2
ASKGAGGELF
>TRBV5-1|.|TRBJ1-3
ASSEGQPRNTIY
>TRBV29-1|.|TRBJ2-3
SVGGRAGGTDTQY
>TRBV15|.|TRBJ1-1
ATSRQDRLGETEAF
>TRBV24-1|.|TRBJ2-3
ATSDPGQSTDTQY
>TRBV25-1|.|TRBJ2-7
ASSSTGYEQY
>TRBV27|.|TRBJ2-2
ASSPRSETGELF
>TRBV2|.|TRBJ1-5
ASSGEPGVLQPQH
>TRBV3-1/TRBV3-2|.|TRBJ2-1
ASSQADSYNEQF
>TRBV19|.|TRBJ1-1
ASRDRRRGTEAF
>TRBV29-1|.|TRBJ1-5
SVVQGVNQPQH
>TRBV3-1/TRBV3-2|.|TRBJ1-6
ASSTTGRSPLH
>TRBV30|.|TRBJ1-5
AWSRTGLNQPQH
>TRBV24-1|.|TRBJ2-2
ATSDQTSGDTGELF
>TRBV30|.|TRBJ2-3
ACAGKRLGKPDTQY
>TRBV2|.|TRBJ2-3
AISSLGSSDTQY
>TRBV2|.|TRBJ2-5
ASSYGLARGETQY
>TRBV19|once|TRBJ1-5
ASSATQVPSNQPQH
>TRBV7-8|.|TRBJ2-1
ASSLSGSYNEQF
>TRBV18|once|TRBJ2-2
ASYRQESTGELF
>TRBV5-6|.|TRBJ2-3
ASSLSVRQGVPYTQY
>TRBV19|.|TRBJ1-2
ASSPRTGPIYGYT
>TRBV10-3|.|TRBJ2-7
TISERGGIEQY
>TRBV5-1|.|TRBJ2-7
ASSLVGEASYEQY
>TRBV7-6|.|TRBJ2-3
ASSLGWPRGADTQY
>TRBV29-1|.|TRBJ1-2
SVEGTGTGTQGYT
>TRBV9|once|TRBJ1-3
ASSPQGQNGNTIY
>TRBV30|.|TRBJ1-1
AWSSTHRTTEAF
>TRBV27|.|TRBJ1-6
ASSITPGNSPLH
>TRBV5-1|.|TRBJ2-7
ASSEDSGREVAEQY
>TRBV10-3|.|TRBJ1-4
ATRGAGNEKLF
>TRBV5-8|.|TRBJ2-3
ASSSTRTSGSTDTQY
>TRBV6-1|.|TRBJ2-5
ASSERTGIGETQY
>TRBV5-1|.|TRBJ2-7
ASSSPAYEQY
>TRBV10-3|.|TRBJ1-1
AISVSGEDEAF
>TRBV28|.|TRBJ2-7
ASSPGTVYEQY
>TRBV19|.|TRBJ2-5
ASSGRGETQY
>TRBV7-9|.|TRBJ2-5
ASSPKTQETQY
>TRBV18|.|TRBJ2-5
ASSPPGTGFETQY
>TRBV5-1|once|TRBJ2-3
ASSLDWRGGTDTQY
>TRBV9|once|TRBJ1-2
ASSLDRDNYGYT
>TRBV6-5|.|TRBJ2-1
ASSRQAGGVGF
>TRBV19|few|TRBJ1-1
ASSILGPRGAF
>TRBV6-1|.|TRBJ2-3
ASREGITSGVSPDTQY
>TRBV6-5|.|TRBJ2-7
ATFSGEQY
>TRBV6-2/TRBV6-3|.|TRBJ2-5
ASSYGAGVETQY
>TRBV30|.|TRBJ2-3
AWSVQGVTDTQY
>TRBV11-2|.|TRBJ2-7
ASSSQGYEQY
>TRBV4-3|.|TRBJ1-6
ASSPRVSYNSPLH
>TRBV30|once|TRBJ1-1
AWSLMGGAEAF
>TRBV5-1|.|TRBJ1-1
ASSDSNRGLNTEAF
>TRBV24-1|.|TRBJ1-6
ATKKGARNSPLH
>TRBV19|.|TRBJ2-2
ASSTGTSGRITGELF